Following are 21 T cell receptor beta chains from one sample sequenced in a study of post-analysis software for immune sequencing data. Study observations and caveats: Among 5 or 6 TRBV segments more frequent in patients than controls were TRBV5-6, TRBV5-1 and TRBV20-1.

Their target antigens are unknown. Prepared libraries of TCR beta cDNA carried unique molecular identifiers. TCRdb re-called the PCR reads through MiXCR, storing one row per CDR3 protein. The sample comprises 800,000 to 950,000 distinct CDR3 sequences, roughly half of which are singletons, and roughly 4.4% rests with the top ten. The sequenced sample was blood. These receptors were taken from a girl under 18 with multiple sclerosis.

The chain couples TRBV5-1 to TRBJ2-7; no clear D. This CDR3 comprises 15 residues. Trimming removed 1 base from V and 2 bases from J, with 13 bases in between. From germline, CDR1 is SGHRS and CDR2 YFSETQ. CDR3 nucleotides: TGCGCCAGCAGCTTGTCGGTAGGTGTTCCCTACGAGCAGTACTTC. Amino acids: CASSLSVGVPYEQYF.

V is TRBV4-1 and J is TRBJ2-7; D not certain. The CDR3 extends over 17 amino acids. Trimming shortened V by 1 base and J by 4 bases, and 20 bases separated the two germline ends. Germline V gives CDR1 MGHRA, CDR2 YSYEKL. The CDR3, as DNA: TGCGCCAGCAGCCAAGTTGTAGGGCCCCGAACCTTTTACGAGCAGTACTTC. Protein: CASSQVVGPRTFYEQYF.

This clonotype was found a few times. The chain carries TRBV29-1 and TRBJ1-1; weak D call: TRBD1 (6 bases). Germline loops: CDR1 SQVTM, CDR2 ANQGSEA. CDR3 length equals 13 residues. Trimming took off 5 bases at V and 0 bases at J, with 10 bases between the two ends. CDR3 nucleotides: TGCAGCGTTACCAGGGGCTTGAACACTGAAGCTTTCTTT. Translating gives CSVTRGLNTEAFF. The variable domain in full, completed from reference TRBV29-1 and TRBJ1-1, reads SAVISQKPSRDICQRGTSLTIQCQVDSQVTMMFWYRQQPGQSLTLIATANQGSEATYESGFVIDKFPISRPNLTFSTLTVSNMSPEDSSIYLCSVTRGLNTEAFFGQGTRLTVV.

The gene calls are TRBV9 and TRBJ2-3, with TRBD1 matching 8 bases. The CDR3 extends over 17 amino acids. Germline V lookup: CDR1 SGDLS, CDR2 YYNGEE. J was trimmed by 5 bases and V by 0 bases; bases with no gene match: 11. The CDR3 is CASSVASAGGLGDTQYF. The CDR3 DNA follows: TGTGCCAGCAGCGTAGCGTCGGCAGGGGGCTTGGGAGATACGCAGTATTTT.

The chain combines TRBV29-1 with TRBJ2-1; maybe TRBD1 (5 bases). The V end was cut by 7 bases, the J end by 8 bases, with 18 bases between. Germline-derived CDR1 and CDR2 are SQVTM and ANQGSEA. CDR3 length equals 13 residues. DNA for the CDR3: TGCAGCGGCTTCGAAGGGGCTGTTTATGAGCAGTTCTTC. It is translated as CSGFEGAVYEQFF.

V gene TRBV7-8 combines with J gene TRBJ2-1; D is unclear. Trimming pared 5 bases from V and 6 bases from J, leaving 8 bases between. The CDR3 loop spans 12 amino acids. Germline CDR1 SGHVS, CDR2 FQNEAQ. CDR3 sequence reads: CASSGWFNEQFF. Written as DNA, the CDR3 is TGTGCCAGCAGCGGTTGGTTCAATGAGCAGTTCTTC.

Concerning this clonotype: The junction departs from the called germline gene at one end, perhaps through a read error. As DNA, the CDR3 is TGTGCCGGCAGCTTGACCCTCGGGACAGGGGGATACGAGCAGTACTTC. Its translation is CAGSLTLGTGGYEQYF. The J gene is TRBJ2-7, the V gene TRBV11-1; 11 bases agree with TRBD1. Germline-derived CDR1 and CDR2 are SGHAT and FQDESV (reference sequence). The CDR3 contains 16 residues.

This clonotype was observed a few times. The chain links TRBV12-5 to TRBJ1-5; no clear D. The V end was cut by 2 bases, the J end by 5 bases, with 7 bases between. The CDR3 runs to 13 residues. Per the germline V gene, CDR1 is LGHNT and CDR2 is FRNRAP. The CDR3 region has the DNA TGTGCTAGTGGTTTGATCCGAGATCAGCCCCAGCATTTT. Encoded protein: CASGLIRDQPQHF.

The genes are TRBV29-1 and TRBJ2-3; D is uncertain. The germline gives CDR1 SQVTM, CDR2 ANQGSEA. The CDR3 covers 10 residues. V dropped 7 bases and J dropped 8 bases, with 10 bases sitting between them. The CDR3 coding sequence is TGCAGCGCCCATTACGGTACGCAGTATTTT. Its translation: CSAHYGTQYF.

The V gene is TRBV7-9, the J gene TRBJ2-5; D may be TRBD2 (6 bases). CDR3 length: 16 residues. The ends were cut back, 0 bases at V and 5 bases at J, with 16 bases in the middle. Germline V gives CDR1 SEHNR, CDR2 FQNEAQ (reference sequence). CDR3 loop: CASSLAGGSWVETQYF. For the CDR3, the DNA is TGTGCCAGCAGCTTAGCTGGAGGGAGTTGGGTTGAGACCCAGTACTTC.

This clonotype was recorded a few times. The V gene is TRBV29-1, the J gene TRBJ1-2; TRBD1 might be the D (5 bases). V gave up 8 bases and J gave up 5 bases, with 18 bases separating them. Germline CDR1 is SQVTM and CDR2 is ANQGSEA. The CDR3 consists of 13 residues. The CDR3 loop is CSITSRDLYGYTF. The CDR3 region has the DNA TGCAGCATTACAAGCAGGGATCTGTATGGCTACACCTTC.

This clonotype was counted only a few times. The rearrangement links TRBV9 to TRBJ2-5; D is uncertain. Trimming pared 0 bases from V and 5 bases from J, leaving 11 bases between. The CDR3 is 14 residues long. Germline V gene data show CDR1 as SGDLS and CDR2 as YYNGEE. This CDR3 is CASSVELSVETQYF. Here the CDR3 DNA reads TGTGCCAGCAGCGTAGAGCTCTCAGTGGAGACCCAGTACTTC.

This chain links TRBV9 with TRBJ1-6; no clear D gene. The CDR3 is 15 amino acids. Trimming took off 2 bases at V and 7 bases at J, with 13 bases between the two ends. Germline V gene data show CDR1 as SGDLS and CDR2 as YYNGEE. The CDR3 here is CASSVGRLGNSPLHF. Written as DNA, the CDR3 is TGTGCCAGCAGCGTGGGGAGACTTGGAAATTCACCCCTCCACTTT.

The J gene is TRBJ2-7, the V gene TRBV6-5; 7 nucleotides align to TRBD2. This CDR3 is 16 amino acids long. V was clipped by 7 bases and J by 0 bases; unmatched bases: 12. CDR1 and CDR2 (germline): MNHEY, SVGAGI. CDR3 nucleotide sequence: TGTGCCAGCAAAAACCCGGGAGGCGATAGCTCCTACGAGCAGTACTTC. It translates to CASKNPGGDSSYEQYF.

This rearrangement joins TRBV10-3 to TRBJ2-7; 8 bases line up with TRBD1. V was pared by 4 bases and J by 5 bases, with 10 bases of the junction left unmatched. The germline V gene encodes CDR1 ENHRY and CDR2 SYGVKD. The CDR3 totals 15 residues. DNA for the CDR3: TGTGCCATCAGTGGGGGGCAGGGGGCGTACGACGAGCAGTACTTC. This codes for CAISGGQGAYDEQYF.

The chain uses TRBV6-6 and TRBJ1-6; maybe TRBD1 (5 bases). CDR1 is MNHNY, CDR2 SVGAGI, per germline (reference sequence). Trimming took off 7 bases at V and 10 bases at J, with 20 bases between the two ends. This CDR3 spans 15 amino acids. The CDR3 sequence: CASNPLGQGGSPLHF. The DNA of the CDR3 is TGTGCCAGCAACCCCCTTGGGCAGGGTGGATCACCCCTCCACTTT.

This chain joins TRBV29-1 and TRBJ2-1, with 9 bases identical to TRBD2. The J segment lost 10 bases and the V segment lost 3 bases, leaving 16 bases of the junction unmatched. Germline-derived CDR1 and CDR2 are SQVTM and ANQGSEA. This CDR3 region has 16 residues. CDR3 nucleotides: TGCAGCGTTGATGGTCTAGCGGGACGAGTATCTGGAGAGCAGTTCTTC. Translating gives CSVDGLAGRVSGEQFF.

This clonotype was counted a few times. This chain links TRBV12-3 or TRBV12-4 with TRBJ1-5, with D unresolved. V was trimmed by 4 bases and J by 2 bases, leaving 15 bases between them. The length of the CDR3 is 16 residues. CDR3 in amino acids: CASSSPGGSGNQPQHF. The CDR3 nucleotides read TGTGCCAGCAGTTCGCCCGGAGGTTCGGGCAATCAGCCCCAGCATTTT.

Written as DNA, the CDR3 is TGCAGTGCTAGAGATCCGGGGAAAATGGTCGAGCAGTACTTC. It codes for CSARDPGKMVEQYF. The rearrangement links TRBV20-1 to TRBJ2-7; TRBD2 is a possible D gene (5 bases). The CDR3 extends over 14 amino acids. Trimming pared 0 bases from V and 6 bases from J, leaving 15 bases between. In germline, CDR1 is DFQATT, CDR2 SNEGSKA (reference sequence).

This rearrangement joins TRBV5-1 to TRBJ2-1, with 9 bases lining up with TRBD1. Germline values: CDR1 SGHRS, CDR2 YFSETQ. CDR3 size: 14 residues. J lost 8 bases, V lost 3 bases, and 6 bases had no gene match. The CDR3 region has the DNA TGCGCCAGCAGCTCCGGACAGGGGTTCTATGAGCAGTTCTTC. It yields the protein CASSSGQGFYEQFF.

The rearrangement uses TRBV6-2 or TRBV6-3 and TRBJ2-4; D tentatively reads TRBD1 or TRBD2 (5 bases each). The CDR3 runs 15 residues. Germline values: CDR1 MNHEY, CDR2 SVGEGT. With 5 bases removed from V and 0 bases from J, the gap between germline ends came to 11 bases. CDR3 DNA: TGTGCCAGCAGTCCCCAGGGAGTAGCCAAAAACATTCAGTACTTC. This gives the protein CASSPQGVAKNIQYF.